This T cell receptor beta chain was observed in a study of cytomegalovirus exposure and HLA in healthy donors. The PCR used 60 Vbeta and 13 Jbeta primers. This table comes from immunoSEQ multiplex PCR, and its TCRdb copy is limited to in-frame clones, with some not included. The profile shows roughly 170,000 clones, under 90% of them singletons. The origin of this receptor is a male donor in good health and CMV-seronegative. The specimen was PBMCs.

This CDR3 is CASSIETGLGDDTQYF. CDR3 in DNA: TGTGCCAGTAGTATTGAGACAGGGCTCGGTGATGATACGCAGTATTTT. The chain has TRBV19 and TRBJ2-3, with 7 positions matching TRBD1. Germline V gene sequence: CDR1 LNHDA, CDR2 SQIVND (reference sequence). This CDR3 has 16 amino acids. Germline trimming cut 3 bases from V and 6 bases from J; bases unmatched to any gene: 12.